One sample yielded the 24 T cell receptor beta chains listed below, sequenced in a study of T cell responses to AZD1222 COVID-19 vaccine. This table comes from immunoSEQ multiplex PCR, and its TCRdb copy is limited to in-frame clones, with some not included. The table shows 110,000 or so clones, with 88% occurring only once. Sequences were derived from peripheral blood, sampled on day 0 of AZD1222 vaccination. These receptors all stem from an adult in good health.

For this clone: Compared with germline, one end of the junction differs, possibly owing to a read error. This chain connects TRBV7-7 to TRBJ2-5; D is perhaps TRBD2 (5 bases). The CDR3 spans 15 residues. The V gene's germline CDR1 is SSHAT and CDR2 FNYEAQ (reference sequence). CDR3 residues: CASSLALGEGETQYF. The CDR3 DNA sequence: TGTGCTAGCAGCTTAGCGCTCGGGGAAGGAGAGACCCAGTACTTC.

A note on this clone: This sample also contains other DNA sequences that code for the same CDR3. The CDR3 reads CASTPTGGIYEQYF. In nucleotides, the CDR3 is TGTGCCAGTACCCCGACAGGGGGCATCTACGAGCAGTACTTC. V is TRBV19 and J is TRBJ2-7, with TRBD1 matching over 10 bases. This CDR3 comprises 14 residues. Germline V gene sequence: CDR1 LNHDA, CDR2 SQIVND (reference sequence). J gave up 3 bases and V 7 bases, and 6 bases lay outside the gene matches.

The chain employs TRBV7-9 and TRBJ2-7; 8 positions agree with TRBD2. This CDR3 has 15 amino acids. Germline CDR1 and CDR2: SEHNR and FQNEAQ (reference sequence). Trimming at V came to 3 bases and at J to 2 bases, leaving 6 bases not matched to a gene. The CDR3 nucleotides read TGTGCCAGCAGCTTCTATAGCGGGACCACCTACGAGCAGTACTTC. It yields the protein CASSFYSGTTYEQYF. Complete variable domain (other parts from reference TRBV7-9 and TRBJ2-7): DTGVSQNPRHKITKRGQNVTFRCDPISEHNRLYWYRQTLGQGPEFLTYFQNEAQLEKSRLLSDRFSAERPKGSFSTLEIQRTEQGDSAMYLCASSFYSGTTYEQYFGPGTRLTVT.

The chain has TRBV11-2 and TRBJ2-2; tentatively, D is TRBD2 (9 bases). CDR1 and CDR2 (germline): SGHAT, FQNNGV. The CDR3 runs to 19 residues. The V and J ends lost 6 bases and 5 bases respectively, with 28 bases between them. The CDR3 DNA sequence: TGTGCCAGCAGACCCGGACAGGGCGGGCTAGCGGGGTTGACCGGGGAGCTGTTTTTT. Encoded protein: CASRPGQGGLAGLTGELFF.

J is TRBJ2-7 and V is TRBV28; 8 bases fit TRBD1. J was trimmed by 2 bases and V by 4 bases; bases with no gene match: 7. This CDR3 has 15 residues. Germline V gives CDR1 MDHEN, CDR2 SYDVKM. Here the CDR3 DNA reads TGTGCCAGCAGTTCACCCGGGACAGGCCCCTACGAGCAGTACTTC. Amino acids: CASSSPGTGPYEQYF.

This clone appeared a few times. The chain combines TRBV29-1 with TRBJ1-2; TRBD1 matches 8 bases. Germline assignment: CDR1 SQVTM and CDR2 ANQGSEA. This CDR3 contains 12 residues. The junction had 5 bases not matched to a gene; V was cut back by 7 bases and J by 4 bases. In nucleotides, the CDR3 is TGCAGCGCCCGACAGGGGACCTATGGCTACACCTTC. Its protein is CSARQGTYGYTF.

The chain uses TRBV6-5 and TRBJ2-7; a weak D match, TRBD1 (6 bases). Germline values: CDR1 MNHEY, CDR2 SVGAGI. Trimming removed 7 bases from V and 4 bases from J, with 14 bases in between. There are 13 residues in the CDR3. As DNA, the CDR3 is TGTGCCAGCACCTTGACAGGCAAATACGAGCAGTACTTC. Protein product: CASTLTGKYEQYF.

This chain connects TRBV1 to TRBJ2-3; the table's D call TRBD2 went unverified against the DNA. TRBV1 is tagged as a pseudogene. The CDR3 contains 15 residues. CDR3 sequence: CTSSRRLAQADTQYF. DNA of the CDR3: TGCACCAGCAGCCGTCGACTAGCGCAGGCAGATACGCAGTATTTT.

The gene calls are TRBV6-5 and TRBJ2-3, with 11 bases that match TRBD2. CDR1 is MNHEY, CDR2 SVGAGI, per germline. This CDR3 comprises 15 residues. V lost 6 bases, J lost 1 base, and 3 bases stayed unmatched. CDR3 region: CASRVGLAGTDTQYF. CDR3 nucleotides: TGTGCCAGCAGGGTGGGACTAGCGGGCACAGATACGCAGTATTTT.

V and J are TRBV12-3 or TRBV12-4 and TRBJ1-5, with D maybe TRBD1 (5 bases). The V end was cut by 3 bases, the J end by 7 bases, with 10 bases between. The CDR3 has 13 residues. The CDR3 spells CASSFERDQPQHF. The CDR3, as DNA: TGTGCCAGCAGTTTTGAGAGGGACCAGCCCCAGCATTTT.

CDR3 in DNA: TGTGCCAGCAGCCCTGGGACTAGCGGGATGGAGCAGTTCTTC. As protein: CASSPGTSGMEQFF. The chain has TRBV7-2 and TRBJ2-1; 13 bases align to TRBD2. The CDR3 extends over 14 amino acids. Germline V lookup: CDR1 SGHTA, CDR2 FQGNSA. Trimming at V came to 5 bases and at J to 10 bases, leaving 5 bases not matched to a gene. Together with reference TRBV7-2 and TRBJ2-1, the CDR3 gives the full variable domain: GAGVSQSPSNKVTEKGKDVELRCDPISGHTALYWYRQSLGQGLEFLIYFQGNSAPDKSGLPSDRFSAERTGGSVSTLTIQRTQQEDSAVYLCASSPGTSGMEQFFGPGTRLTVL.

A remark on this clone: Other DNA sequences from this sample encode an identical CDR3 as well. The chain uses TRBV19 and TRBJ2-4; the D gene is possibly TRBD1 (6 bases). From germline, CDR1 is LNHDA and CDR2 SQIVND (reference sequence). V lost 4 bases, J lost 4 bases, and 11 bases lay in between. CDR3 length: 14 amino acids. CDR3 coding DNA: TGTGCCAGTAGTAGTCCAGGGGAAAAAAACATTCAGTACTTC. This codes for CASSSPGEKNIQYF.

This chain joins TRBV19 and TRBJ2-2, with 14 bases lining up with TRBD2. The CDR3 spans 18 residues. The trim removed 5 bases at V and 2 bases at J, leaving 7 bases unmatched. CDR1 LNHDA and CDR2 SQIVND come from the germline V gene (reference sequence). CDR3 amino acids: CASSPGLAGGDNTGELFF. The CDR3 region has the DNA TGTGCCAGTAGTCCTGGACTAGCGGGAGGCGACAACACCGGGGAGCTGTTTTTT. The whole variable domain, remainder taken from reference TRBV19 and TRBJ2-2, is DGGITQSPKYLFRKEGQNVTLSCEQNLNHDAMYWYRQDPGQGLRLIYYSQIVNDFQKGDIAEGYSVSREKKESFPLTVTSAQKNPTAFYLCASSPGLAGGDNTGELFFGEGSRLTVL.

This clone appeared a single time. The CDR3 sequence: CASSRTSGSYYTQYF. DNA of the CDR3: TGTGCCAGCAGCAGGACTAGCGGGAGTTATTATACGCAGTATTTT. V gene TRBV21-1 combines with J gene TRBJ2-3; TRBD2 reflects the table's D call only, with no check against the DNA. TRBV21-1 is a pseudogene. The CDR3 contains 15 residues.

About this clone itself: The limits of the CDR3 on the DNA are not certain, so only TCRdb's listed CDR3 is given. The rearrangement links TRBV5-8 to TRBJ1-5. CDR1 and CDR2 from the germline V gene are SGHTS and YDEGEE. The CDR3 comprises 12 residues, both ends counted. CDR3 sequence reads: CASSWGGGSVDF.

This chain uses TRBV28 with TRBJ1-1; possibly TRBD1 for D (5 bases). The CDR3 extends over 15 amino acids. Trimming removed 2 bases at V and 4 bases at J, with 14 bases between. Germline CDR1 MDHEN, CDR2 SYDVKM. The CDR3 DNA reads as TGTGCCAGCAGTTTAGGGGCCAGGAGGGTCACTGAAGCTTTCTTT. Protein: CASSLGARRVTEAFF.

This clone came up a few times. V usage is TRBV5-6 and J usage is TRBJ1-2; the D is unclear. The V end was cut by 6 bases, the J end by 0 bases, with 6 bases between. The CDR3 loop spans 12 amino acids. Germline values: CDR1 SGHDT, CDR2 YYEEEE. CDR3 in DNA: TGTGCCAGCACCGGACCTAACTATGGCTACACCTTC. Translation: CASTGPNYGYTF.

The V and J genes are TRBV7-8 and TRBJ2-1, with 8 nucleotides matching TRBD1. Germline CDR1 SGHVS, CDR2 FQNEAQ. The CDR3 is made up of 16 amino acids. The V segment lost 5 bases and the J segment 6 bases; nucleotides outside the gene matches: 12. CDR3 in amino acids: CASSPYRFDRGNEQFF. The CDR3 DNA reads TGTGCCAGCAGCCCATACCGATTCGACAGGGGCAATGAGCAGTTCTTC.

For the CDR3, the DNA is TGTGCCAGCAGGGAAAATACCAACTATGGCTACACCTTC. It specifies CASRENTNYGYTF. The gene calls are TRBV2 and TRBJ1-2, with no clear D. Between the trimmed V and J ends, which lost 6 bases and 2 bases, there was a span of 10 bases. CDR1 and CDR2 (germline): SNHLY, FYNNEI. The CDR3 is 13 amino acids.

J is TRBJ1-5 and V is TRBV7-6; D gene unclear. Per germline, CDR1 SGHVS and CDR2 FNYEAQ. Trimming removed 6 bases at V and 6 bases at J, with 12 bases between. The CDR3 length is 13 residues. The DNA of the CDR3 is TGTGCCAGCAGTCCCGAAATAGGTCAGCCCCAGCATTTT. Translating it yields CASSPEIGQPQHF.

The gene calls are TRBV9 and TRBJ2-1; 10 bases match TRBD2. This CDR3 contains 17 residues. The germline gives CDR1 SGDLS, CDR2 YYNGEE. J gave up 8 bases and V 0 bases, and 11 bases lay outside the gene matches. The CDR3 here is CASSVVLTASGSDEQFF. The CDR3 nucleotides are TGTGCCAGCAGCGTAGTTCTAACGGCTAGCGGGAGTGATGAGCAGTTCTTC.

This chain connects TRBV4-2 to TRBJ1-1; TRBD1 matches at 8 bases. Trimming removed 2 bases from V and 4 bases from J; junction bases left unmatched: 15. CDR1 is LGHNA and CDR2 is YNFKEQ in the germline V gene. The CDR3 sequence is 18 residues long. CDR3 DNA: TGTGCCAGCAGCCAAACTCCGGGACAGGATATTCTGGGCACTGAAGCTTTCTTT. Translation gives CASSQTPGQDILGTEAFF.

The chain employs TRBV2 and TRBJ1-4; no firm D call. Between the trimmed V and J ends, which lost 4 bases and 6 bases, there was a span of 12 bases. Germline V lookup: CDR1 SNHLY, CDR2 FYNNEI. The CDR3 extends over 14 amino acids. CDR3 DNA sequence: TGTGCCAGCAGTGGGGCCACCCCGGATGAAAAACTGTTTTTT. This gives the protein CASSGATPDEKLFF.

J is TRBJ2-3 and V is TRBV2; no clear D gene. Germline loops: CDR1 SNHLY, CDR2 FYNNEI. Trimming took off 5 bases at V and 2 bases at J, with 14 bases between the two ends. The CDR3 contains 15 residues. The CDR3 coding sequence is TGTGCCAGCAGTCTCGGTGCCGGGTACACAGATACGCAGTATTTT. This codes for CASSLGAGYTDTQYF.